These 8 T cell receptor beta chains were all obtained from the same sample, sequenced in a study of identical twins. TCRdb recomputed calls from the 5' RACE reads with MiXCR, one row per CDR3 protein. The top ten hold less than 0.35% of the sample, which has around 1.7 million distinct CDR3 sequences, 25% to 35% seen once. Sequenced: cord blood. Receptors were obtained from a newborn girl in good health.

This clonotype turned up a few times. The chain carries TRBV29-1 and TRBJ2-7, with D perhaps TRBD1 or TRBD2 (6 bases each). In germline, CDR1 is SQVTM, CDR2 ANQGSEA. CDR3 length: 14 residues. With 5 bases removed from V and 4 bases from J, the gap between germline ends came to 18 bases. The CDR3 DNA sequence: TGCAGCGTTAGGGGTGGGGGGCCTCTTTACGAGCAGTACTTC. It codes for CSVRGGGPLYEQYF.

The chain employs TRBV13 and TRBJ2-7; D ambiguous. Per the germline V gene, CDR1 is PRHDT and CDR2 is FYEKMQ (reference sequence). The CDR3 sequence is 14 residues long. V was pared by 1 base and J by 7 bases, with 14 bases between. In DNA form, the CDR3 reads TGTGCCAGCAGCTTAGCAGGCTATCCCAGGGAGCAGTACTTC. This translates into CASSLAGYPREQYF.

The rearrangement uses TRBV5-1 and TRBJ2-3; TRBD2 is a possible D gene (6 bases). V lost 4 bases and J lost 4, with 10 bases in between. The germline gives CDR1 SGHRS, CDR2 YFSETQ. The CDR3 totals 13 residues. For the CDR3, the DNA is TGCGCCAGCAGCGAAGGGACTTCAGATACGCAGTATTTT. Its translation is CASSEGTSDTQYF. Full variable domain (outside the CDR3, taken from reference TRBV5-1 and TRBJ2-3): KAGVTQTPRYLIKTRGQQVTLSCSPISGHRSVSWYQQTPGQGLQFLFEYFSETQRNKGNFPGRFSGRQFSNSRSEMNVSTLELGDSALYLCASSEGTSDTQYFGPGTRLTVL.

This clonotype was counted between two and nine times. The chain's CDR3 is CASSRRLGTTYQETQYF. CDR3 sequence (DNA): TGTGCCAGCAGCCGCCGATTGGGGACAACTTACCAAGAGACCCAGTACTTC. The chain recombines TRBV5-6 with TRBJ2-5; a possible D gene is TRBD1 (6 bases). CDR1 is SGHDT and CDR2 is YYEEEE in the germline V gene. Trimming removed 4 bases at V and 0 bases at J, with 19 bases between. The length of the CDR3 is 17 residues.

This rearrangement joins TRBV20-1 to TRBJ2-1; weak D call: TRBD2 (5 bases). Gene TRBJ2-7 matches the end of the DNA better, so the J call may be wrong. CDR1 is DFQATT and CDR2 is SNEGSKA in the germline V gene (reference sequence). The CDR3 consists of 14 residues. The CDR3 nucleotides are TGCAGTGCTAGGAATCTCGGACTCTACAATGAGCAGTACTTC. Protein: CSARNLGLYNEQYF.

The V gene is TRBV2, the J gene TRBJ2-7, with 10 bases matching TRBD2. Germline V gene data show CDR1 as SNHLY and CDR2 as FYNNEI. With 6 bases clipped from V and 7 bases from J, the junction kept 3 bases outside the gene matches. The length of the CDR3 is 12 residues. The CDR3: CASRGTSAEQYF. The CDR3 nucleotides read TGTGCCAGCAGGGGGACTAGCGCAGAGCAGTACTTC.

CDR3 loop: CASSLENRGARGTDTQYF. The CDR3 nucleotides read TGTGCCAGCAGCCTGGAAAATCGGGGGGCCAGGGGCACAGATACGCAGTATTTT. V and J are TRBV4-2 and TRBJ2-3, with a possible D match to TRBD2 (7 bases). Trimming pared 4 bases from V and 1 base from J, leaving 21 bases between. CDR1 LGHNA and CDR2 YNFKEQ come from the germline V gene. CDR3 length: 18 amino acids.

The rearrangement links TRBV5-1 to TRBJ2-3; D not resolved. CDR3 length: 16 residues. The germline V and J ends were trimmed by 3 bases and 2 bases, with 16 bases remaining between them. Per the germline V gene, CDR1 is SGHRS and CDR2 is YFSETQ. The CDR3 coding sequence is TGCGCCAGCAGCTGGGCCCTGCGCCCCCCCACAGATACGCAGTATTTT. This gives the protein CASSWALRPPTDTQYF.